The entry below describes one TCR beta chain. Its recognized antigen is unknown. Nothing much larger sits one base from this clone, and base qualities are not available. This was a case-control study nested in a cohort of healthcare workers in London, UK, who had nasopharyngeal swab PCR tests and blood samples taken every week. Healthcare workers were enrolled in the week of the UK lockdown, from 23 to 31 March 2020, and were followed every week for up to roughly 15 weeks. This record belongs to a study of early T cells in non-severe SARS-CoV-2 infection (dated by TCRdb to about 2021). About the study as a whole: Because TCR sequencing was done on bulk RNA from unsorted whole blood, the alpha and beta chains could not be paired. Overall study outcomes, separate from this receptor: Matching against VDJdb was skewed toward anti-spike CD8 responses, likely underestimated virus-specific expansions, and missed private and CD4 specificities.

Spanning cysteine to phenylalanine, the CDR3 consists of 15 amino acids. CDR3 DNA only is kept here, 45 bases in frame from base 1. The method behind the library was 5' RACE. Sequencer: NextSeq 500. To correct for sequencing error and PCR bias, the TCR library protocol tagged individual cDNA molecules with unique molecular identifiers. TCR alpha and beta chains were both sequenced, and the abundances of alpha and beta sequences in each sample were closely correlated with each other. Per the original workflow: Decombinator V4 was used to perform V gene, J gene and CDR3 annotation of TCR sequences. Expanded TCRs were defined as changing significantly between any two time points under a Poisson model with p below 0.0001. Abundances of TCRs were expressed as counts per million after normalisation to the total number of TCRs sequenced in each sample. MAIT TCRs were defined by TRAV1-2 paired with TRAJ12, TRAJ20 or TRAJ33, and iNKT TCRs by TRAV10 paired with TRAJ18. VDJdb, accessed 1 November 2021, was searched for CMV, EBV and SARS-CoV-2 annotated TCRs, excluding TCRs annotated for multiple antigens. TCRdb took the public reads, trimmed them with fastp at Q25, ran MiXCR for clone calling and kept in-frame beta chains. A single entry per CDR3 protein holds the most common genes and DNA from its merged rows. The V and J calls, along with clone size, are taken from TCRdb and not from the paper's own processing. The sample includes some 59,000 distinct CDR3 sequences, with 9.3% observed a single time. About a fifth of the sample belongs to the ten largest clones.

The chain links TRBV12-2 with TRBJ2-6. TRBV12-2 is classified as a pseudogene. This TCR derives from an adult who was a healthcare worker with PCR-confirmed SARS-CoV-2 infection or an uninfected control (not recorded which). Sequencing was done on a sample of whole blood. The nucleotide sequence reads TGTGCAAGTCGCTACAACATCTCTGGGGCCAACGTCCTGACTTTC. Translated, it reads CASRYNISGANVLTF.